This TCR beta chain is from a study of T cells in localized non-small cell lung cancer. Study results and caveats: As only one tumor region underwent sequencing, heterogeneity remains possible. Adjacent uninvolved lung had the highest clonality, suggesting focused antigen responses.

Trimming pared 5 bases from V and 4 bases from J, leaving 11 bases between. This CDR3 has 13 amino acids. Looked up from germline, CDR1 is SEHNR and CDR2 is FQNEAQ (reference sequence). Assay used: immunoSEQ multiplex PCR; TCRdb lists only in-frame clones, some missing. The sample consists of 75,000 to 85,000 clones, more than 75% of them appearing once. This clone was recorded once. What it binds is not known. This sequence joins TRBV7-9 and TRBJ1-2; no clear D gene. The clonotype was recovered from an older female donor with stage I lung adenocarcinoma. Sequencing was performed on peripheral blood, taken before any cancer treatment. The CDR3 sequence: CASSPDTGYGYTF. CDR3 nucleotide sequence: TGTGCCAGCAGCCCCGACACCGGCTATGGCTACACCTTC.